This T cell receptor (beta chain) was captured in a study of identifying expanded T cells in peripheral blood. Assay: immunoSEQ multiplex PCR; the TCRdb copy retains only in-frame clones and omits some. The sample lists 50,000 to 65,000 clones, about four fifths occurring once. The V and J ends lost 6 bases and 6 bases respectively, with 17 bases between them. In germline, CDR1 is KGHSH, CDR2 LQKENI. CDR3 length: 14 residues. The sample was blood. The chain uses TRBV18 and TRBJ1-2; D uncertain. This sequence was found in a person aged 18 to 70 in good health. CDR3 residues: CASSPEFSQNGYTF. The CDR3 region has the DNA TGTGCCAGCTCGCCGGAGTTTTCGCAGAATGGCTACACCTTC.